What follows describes a single T cell receptor beta chain. One end of the junction is discordant with germline, which a read error may explain. The data were obtained in a study of Graves' ophthalmopathy and Graves' hyperthyroidism. Transcripts of RNA were the source for amplifying TCR beta CDR3 regions. The library came from an HTBI-primed first-round RT-PCR and a second-round multiplex PCR. MiXCR, run by TCRdb on the multiplex PCR reads, gives a single entry per CDR3 protein. The data contain around 670,000 distinct CDR3 sequences, about 44% of them singletons. The CDR3 loop spans 15 amino acids. In germline, CDR1 is ENHRY, CDR2 SYGVKD.

The rearrangement uses TRBV10-3 and TRBJ1-3; the D is unclear. This receptor was taken from an adult man with Graves' ophthalmopathy. Sequencing input: peripheral blood. In DNA, the CDR3 is TGTGCCAGCAGTGAGGTGGGAGGCTCTGGAAACACCATATATTTT. Its translation is CASSEVGGSGNTIYF.